The rows below give T cell receptor beta chains drawn from one sample of a study of radiation and T cells in renal cell carcinoma. Libraries were prepared by immunoSEQ multiplex PCR; TCRdb keeps only in-frame clonotypes and omits some of them. The sample includes approximately 110,000 clones, roughly 85% of them seen just once. This sample comprised blood, obtained from a patient whose treatment included radiotherapy and nephrectomy. These receptor sequences come from a woman in her sixties with renal cell carcinoma. The CDR3 runs from the conserved cysteine through the conserved F or W. Each record gives: J gene, V gene, clone size, D gene, CDR3 DNA, CDR3 protein. D genes are given only for firm matches. The listing skips clone size in some rows; elsewhere it reads once, few, many or a size class.

J: TRBJ2-1; V: TRBV19; size: -; D: -; DNA: TGTGCCAGTCGACAGCCCTACAATGAGCAGTTCTTC; CDR3: CASRQPYNEQFF
J: TRBJ2-1; V: TRBV5-6; size: -; D: -; DNA: TGTGCCAGCAGCTTACCCGACAGGTTCTCCTACAATGAGCAGTTCTTC; CDR3: CASSLPDRFSYNEQFF
J: TRBJ1-1; V: TRBV27; size: -; D: -; DNA: TGTGCCAGCGGAAACACGAACACTGAAGCTTTCTTT; CDR3: CASGNTNTEAFF
J: TRBJ2-2; V: TRBV5-1; size: -; D: -; DNA: TGCGCCAGCAGCTTGGTGGCCAGGCACACCGGGGAGCTGTTTTTT; CDR3: CASSLVARHTGELFF
J: TRBJ2-6; V: TRBV5-4; size: -; D: -; DNA: TGTGCCAGCAGCCGGACAGTTGGGGCCAACGTCCTGACTTTC; CDR3: CASSRTVGANVLTF
J: TRBJ2-1; V: TRBV4-3; size: few; D: TRBD1; DNA: TGCGCCAGCAGCCCAGAATTCCGGGACAGGGCCGATGAGCAGTTCTTC; CDR3: CASSPEFRDRADEQFF
J: TRBJ2-3; V: TRBV5-1; size: -; D: TRBD2; DNA: TGCGCCAGCAGTTTTAGCGGGGGGGCGGCAGATACGCAGTATTTT; CDR3: CASSFSGGAADTQYF
J: TRBJ1-1; V: TRBV5-1; size: -; D: -; DNA: TGCGCCAGCAGCTTGACGCGGCAGGGCAACACTGAAGCTTTCTTT; CDR3: CASSLTRQGNTEAFF
J: TRBJ1-4; V: TRBV28; size: -; D: -; DNA: TGTGCCAGCAGTTTCCCGAGCGGAGGACTCGAAAAACTGTTTTTT; CDR3: CASSFPSGGLEKLFF
J: TRBJ1-5; V: TRBV6-1; size: few; D: -; DNA: TGTGCCAGCAGTGAAGGGGGGTTCAGCAATCAGCCCCAGCATTTT; CDR3: CASSEGGFSNQPQHF
J: TRBJ2-1; V: TRBV6-5; size: -; D: -; DNA: TGTGCCAGCAGTTCCCTATCCGCGACATCCTACAATGAGCAGTTCTTC; CDR3: CASSSLSATSYNEQFF
J: TRBJ1-1; V: TRBV6-5; size: -; D: -; DNA: TGTGCCAGCAGCTTACAGGGGAACACTGAAGCTTTCTTT; CDR3: CASSLQGNTEAFF
J: TRBJ2-7; V: TRBV7-9; size: -; D: -; DNA: TGTGCCAGCAGCTTATCGGGGGGCGTCGGCGAGCAGTACTTC; CDR3: CASSLSGGVGEQYF
J: TRBJ1-5; V: TRBV6-6; size: -; D: -; DNA: TGTGCCAGCAGTTACTCGGGGGTAGGGGATCAGCCCCAGCATTTT; CDR3: CASSYSGVGDQPQHF
J: TRBJ1-3; V: TRBV2; size: -; D: -; DNA: TGTGCCAGCAGTTTCGGGGGGGACTCTGGAAACACCATATATTTT; CDR3: CASSFGGDSGNTIYF
J: TRBJ1-2; V: TRBV2; size: -; D: TRBD1; DNA: TGTGCCAGCAGGGCCGGCACAGGGGGAGACTATGGCTACACCTTC; CDR3: CASRAGTGGDYGYTF
J: TRBJ1-1; V: TRBV5-1; size: once; D: -; DNA: TGCGCCAGCAGCATACAGGGTTTTAGTGAAGCTTTCTTT; CDR3: CASSIQGFSEAFF
J: TRBJ2-2; V: TRBV19; size: -; D: TRBD1; DNA: TGTGCCAGCTCGGAGGGCAGGGGGCGTAGGGTCGGGGAGCTGTTTTTT; CDR3: CASSEGRGRRVGELFF
J: TRBJ1-2; V: TRBV10-3; size: -; D: TRBD1; DNA: TGTGCCATCAGTGAGAGACAGGGCCTCTTAGAAGGCTACACCTTC; CDR3: CAISERQGLLEGYTF
J: TRBJ1-2; V: TRBV5-4; size: -; D: -; DNA: TGTGCCAGCAGCTCGTCGAGGGGCGGCTACACCTTC; CDR3: CASSSSRGGYTF
J: TRBJ2-7; V: TRBV5-1; size: once; D: -; DNA: TGCGCCAGCAGCTTTCTACAGGGTGTAGACGAGCAGTACTTC; CDR3: CASSFLQGVDEQYF
J: TRBJ1-2; V: TRBV21-1; size: -; D: -; DNA: TGTGCCAGCACCCCTGAGTGGGAGATCTATGGCTACACCTTC; CDR3: CASTPEWEIYGYTF
J: TRBJ1-2; V: TRBV4-2; size: -; D: -; DNA: TGTGCCAGCAGCCAGATCACAGGGTGGAGTATAAGCACCTTC; CDR3: CASSQITGWSISTF
J: TRBJ2-2; V: TRBV28; size: -; D: -; DNA: TGTGCCAGCAGTTTAGTATTAACGGGTATCAACACCGGGGAGCTGTTTTTT; CDR3: CASSLVLTGINTGELFF
J: TRBJ1-1; V: TRBV11-2; size: -; D: -; DNA: TGTGCCAGCAGCTGGACGTCGGGGAACACTGAAGCTTTCTTT; CDR3: CASSWTSGNTEAFF